This record covers a single T cell receptor beta chain. This record belongs to a study of blood T cell repertoires in COVID-19. V lost 1 base, J lost 7 bases, and 10 bases lay in between. This CDR3 spans 13 amino acids. Germline assignment: CDR1 KGHSH and CDR2 LQKENI. Assay: immunoSEQ multiplex PCR; the TCRdb copy retains only in-frame clones and omits some. The sample includes 350,000 or so clones, about nine tenths of them seen just once. The receptor's source is a woman in her 30s who had been exposed to COVID-19. The chain employs TRBV18 and TRBJ1-2; no firm D call. Sequenced sample: PBMCs or T cells enriched from blood (not recorded which). The CDR3 nucleotides read TGTGCCAGCTCACCACTCGACCGGGGTGGCTACACCTTC. This translates into CASSPLDRGGYTF.